This T cell receptor (beta chain) originates from a study of T cells in Graves' hyperthyroidism and ophthalmopathy. Template material for amplifying TCR beta CDR3 regions consisted of RNA transcripts. Using the HTBI primer set, a first-round RT-PCR was run on the TCR CDR3. MiXCR, run by TCRdb on the multiplex PCR reads, gives a single entry per CDR3 protein. The sample contains about 720,000 distinct CDR3 sequences, approximately 16% of which appear only once. This clonotype was detected only a few times. The specimen sequenced was blood. This receptor was identified in a man aged 18 to 30 with Graves' hyperthyroidism.

The CDR3 nucleotides read TGCGCCAGCAGCTTTGGCAGGGGGCAGTTCTTC. Protein: CASSFGRGQFF. The chain is built from TRBV5-1 and TRBJ2-1, with D possibly matching TRBD1 (6 bases). Trimming stripped 2 bases from V and 12 bases from J, with 9 bases between. Germline loops: CDR1 SGHRS, CDR2 YFSETQ. CDR3 length equals 11 residues.